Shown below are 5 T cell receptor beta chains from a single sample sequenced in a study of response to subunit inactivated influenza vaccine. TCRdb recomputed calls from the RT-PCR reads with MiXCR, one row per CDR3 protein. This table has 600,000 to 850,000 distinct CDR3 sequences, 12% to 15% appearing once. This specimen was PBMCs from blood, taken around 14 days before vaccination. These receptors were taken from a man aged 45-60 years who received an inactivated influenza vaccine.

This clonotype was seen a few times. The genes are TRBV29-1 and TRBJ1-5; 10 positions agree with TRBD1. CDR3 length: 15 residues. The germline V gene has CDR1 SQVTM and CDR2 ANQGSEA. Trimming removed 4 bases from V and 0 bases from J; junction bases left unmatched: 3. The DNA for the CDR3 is TGCAGCGTTGTAGGGACAGGGGATAGCAATCAGCCCCAGCATTTT. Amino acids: CSVVGTGDSNQPQHF.

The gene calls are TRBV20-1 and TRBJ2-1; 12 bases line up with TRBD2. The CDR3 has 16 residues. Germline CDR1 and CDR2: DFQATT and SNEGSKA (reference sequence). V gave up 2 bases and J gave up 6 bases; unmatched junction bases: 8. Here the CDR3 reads CSARTLTSGRVNEQFF. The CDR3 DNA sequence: TGCAGTGCTAGAACACTGACTAGCGGGAGAGTCAATGAGCAGTTCTTC.

CDR3 residues: CASSRRQGPSGNTIYF. CDR3 in DNA: TGTGCCAGCAGCCGTAGACAGGGGCCCTCTGGAAACACCATATATTTT. This chain links TRBV2 with TRBJ1-3; 8 bases align to TRBD1. V shed 6 bases and J 0 bases; nucleotides not matched to a gene: 7. Germline CDR1 SNHLY, CDR2 FYNNEI. CDR3 length equals 16 residues.

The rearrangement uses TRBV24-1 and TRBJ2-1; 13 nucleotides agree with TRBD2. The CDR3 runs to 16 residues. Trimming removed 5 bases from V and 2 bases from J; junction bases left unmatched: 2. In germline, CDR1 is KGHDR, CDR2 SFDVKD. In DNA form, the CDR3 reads TGTGCCACCAGTGGAACTAGCGGGAGGGCCTACAATGAGCAGTTCTTC. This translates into CATSGTSGRAYNEQFF.

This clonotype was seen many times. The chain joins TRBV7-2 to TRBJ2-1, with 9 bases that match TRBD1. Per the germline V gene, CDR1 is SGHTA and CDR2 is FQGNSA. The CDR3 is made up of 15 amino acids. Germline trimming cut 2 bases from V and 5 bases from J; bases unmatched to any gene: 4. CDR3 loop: CASSLRTGDHNEQFF. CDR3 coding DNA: TGTGCCAGCAGCTTAAGGACAGGGGACCACAATGAGCAGTTCTTC.